This TCR beta chain is drawn from a study of metastatic and nonmetastatic thyroid tumors. This clone was observed a few times. The junction departs from the called germline gene at one end, perhaps through a read error. Other DNA sequences in this specimen translate into the identical CDR3. This CDR3 is built from 13 residues. Germline CDR1 is MRHNA and CDR2 is SNTAGT. MiXCR re-clonotyped the PCR reads for TCRdb. This table holds about 9,000 clones, around 15% found once. Treatment of any kind had been given to no patient before thyroid surgery. The specimen was blood. The receptor's source is a female donor with papillary thyroid cancer or a benign thyroid nodule (not recorded which). Some clones in this sample may be carry-over from other donors' samples. The chain carries TRBV6-4 and TRBJ2-3; D unclear. The CDR3 DNA follows: TGTGCCAGTAGTCCGGGCAGCACAGATACGCAATATTTT. Amino acid sequence: CASSPGSTDTQYF.